This T cell receptor (beta chain) originates from a study of shared clonotypes between healthy human individuals. Study-wide points: Clonotypes shared by all four sorted-subset donors had higher generation probabilities than non-shared clonotypes.

Profiled with immunoSEQ multiplex PCR; TCRdb holds only in-frame clones, not every one. The table includes roughly 2.1 million clones, 90% to 95% detected once. In regard to this clone: Its antigen is not identified.

Naive CD8 cells were CD45RO-negative, positively selected for CCR7, excluding terminally differentiated effector memory CD45RA+ cells. Per the germline V gene, CDR1 is SGDLS and CDR2 is YYNGEE. The junction had 9 bases not matched to a gene; V was cut back by 3 bases and J by 6 bases. The CDR3 length is 15 residues. The gene calls are TRBV9 and TRBJ2-3, with TRBD1 identical over 8 bases. The sequence came from a man between 18 and 35 years old in good health. Some clones in this sample may be carry-over from other donors' samples. Specimen: naive CD8+ T cells from PBMCs. The CDR3 sequence is CASSAAGGGADTQYF. In nucleotides, the CDR3 is TGTGCCAGCAGCGCCGCAGGGGGCGGGGCCGATACGCAGTATTTT.